Given below is one TCR beta chain in context. Antigen specificity is unknown. This entry belongs to a study of memory CD4+ T cells and cytomegalovirus serostatus. The study's findings and limits: Each of 60 to 80 CMV-associated TCRbeta sequences occurred in one to five individuals.

The protocol was immunoSEQ multiplex PCR, while the TCRdb copy is restricted to in-frame clones and leaves out a portion. The profile shows over 75,000 clones, 75% to 85% of them singletons. Single viable CD3+CD4+CD8-CD45RO+ cells were sorted as the memory CD4+ T cells. The CDR3 covers 15 residues. The germline V and J ends were trimmed by 0 bases and 1 base, with 7 bases remaining between them. CDR1 LNHNV and CDR2 YYDKDF come from the germline V gene (reference sequence). This clonotype was obtained from an adult in good health and CMV-seropositive. The chain combines TRBV15 with TRBJ1-3; D is unclear. The sample consisted of memory CD4+ T cells from blood. Here the CDR3 DNA reads TGTGCCACCAGCAGAGATCGGGGATCTGGAAACACCATATATTTT. Its translation: CATSRDRGSGNTIYF.